This T cell receptor beta chain was profiled in a study of ipilimumab plus nivolumab after autologous stem cell transplantation. Overall study: DLBCL patients had primary refractory or relapsed disease. Study results and caveats: Per the authors, repertoire, Treg and microbiota data justify further study.

Produced via immunoSEQ multiplex PCR; TCRdb's table is partial and in-frame only. The sample has roughly 25,000 clones; approximately 86% are singletons. Starting 14 to 28 days after autologous transplant, ipilimumab 1 mg/kg was given. Dosing: nivolumab 3 mg/kg IV, weeks 1, 4, 7, 10, then every two weeks to week 26. Concerning this clone itself: Its antigen is not known.

The CDR3 covers 17 residues. Trimming removed 4 bases from V and 2 bases from J, with 20 bases in between. Per the germline V gene, CDR1 is SGHNT and CDR2 is YYREEE (reference sequence). The sequence derives from a male donor with diffuse large B-cell lymphoma. The chain joins TRBV5-4 to TRBJ2-3; tentatively, D is TRBD2 (5 bases). The sequencing here drew on PBMCs, taken in a trial of ipilimumab plus nivolumab as post-transplant consolidation. The CDR3 loop reads CASSRPLSAGLTDTQYF. Written as DNA, the CDR3 is TGTGCCAGCAGCCGCCCTTTGAGCGCGGGTCTCACAGATACGCAGTATTTT. Together with reference TRBV5-4 and TRBJ2-3, the CDR3 gives the full variable domain: ETGVTQSPTHLIKTRGQQVTLRCSSQSGHNTVSWYQQALGQGPQFIFQYYREEENGRGNFPPRFSGLQFPNYSSELNVNALELDDSALYLCASSRPLSAGLTDTQYFGPGTRLTVL.